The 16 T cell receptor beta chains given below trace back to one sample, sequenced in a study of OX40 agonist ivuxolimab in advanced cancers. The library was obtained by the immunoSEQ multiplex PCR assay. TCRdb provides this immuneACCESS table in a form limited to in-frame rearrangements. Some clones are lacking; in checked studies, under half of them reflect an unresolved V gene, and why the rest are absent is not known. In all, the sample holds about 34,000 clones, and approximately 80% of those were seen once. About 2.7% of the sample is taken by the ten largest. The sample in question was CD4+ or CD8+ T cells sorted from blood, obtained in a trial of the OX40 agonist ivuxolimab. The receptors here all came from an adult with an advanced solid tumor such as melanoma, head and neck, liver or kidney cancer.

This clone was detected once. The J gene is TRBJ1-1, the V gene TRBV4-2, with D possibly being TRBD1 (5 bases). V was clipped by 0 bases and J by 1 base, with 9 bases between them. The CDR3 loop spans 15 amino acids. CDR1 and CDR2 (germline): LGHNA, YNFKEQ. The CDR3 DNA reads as TGTGCCAGCAGCCAAGAGGACGGGACGAACACTGAAGCTTTCTTT. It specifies CASSQEDGTNTEAFF.

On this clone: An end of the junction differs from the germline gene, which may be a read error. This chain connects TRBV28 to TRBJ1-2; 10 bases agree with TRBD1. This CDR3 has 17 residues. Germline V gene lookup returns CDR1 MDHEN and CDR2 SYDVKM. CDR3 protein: CATYRRGVHVGGQGMAF. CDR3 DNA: TGTGCCACCTACCGGCGGGGCGTACACGTCGGGGGACAGGGGATGGCCTTC.

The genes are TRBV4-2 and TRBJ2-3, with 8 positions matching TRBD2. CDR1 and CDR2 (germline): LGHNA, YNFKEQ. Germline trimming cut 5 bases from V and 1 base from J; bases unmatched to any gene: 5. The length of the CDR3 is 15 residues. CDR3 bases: TGTGCCAGCAGCAATCCGGGACTAGGCACAGATACGCAGTATTTT. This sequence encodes CASSNPGLGTDTQYF.

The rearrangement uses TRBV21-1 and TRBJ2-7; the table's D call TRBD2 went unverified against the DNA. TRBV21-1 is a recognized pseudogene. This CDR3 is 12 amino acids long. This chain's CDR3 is CASSKGSGEQYF. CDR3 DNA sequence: TGTGCCAGCAGCAAAGGGTCGGGTGAGCAGTACTTC.

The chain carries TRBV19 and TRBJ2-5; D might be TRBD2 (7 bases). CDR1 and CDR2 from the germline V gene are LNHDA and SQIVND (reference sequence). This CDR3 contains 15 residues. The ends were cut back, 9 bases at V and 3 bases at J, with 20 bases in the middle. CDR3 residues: CASTRGTRGEETQYF. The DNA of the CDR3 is TGTGCCAGCACGCGGGGGACCAGGGGAGAAGAGACCCAGTACTTC.

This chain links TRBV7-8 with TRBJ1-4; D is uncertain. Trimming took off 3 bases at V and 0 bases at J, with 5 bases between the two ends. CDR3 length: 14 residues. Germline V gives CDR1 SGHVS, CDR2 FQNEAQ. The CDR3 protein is CASSLTPTNEKLFF. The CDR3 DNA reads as TGTGCCAGCAGCTTGACCCCAACTAATGAAAAACTGTTTTTT.

The chain's CDR3 is CASSLDPTDHEQFF. CDR3 in DNA: TGTGCCAGCAGCTTAGACCCTACAGACCATGAGCAGTTCTTC. V gene TRBV11-3 combines with J gene TRBJ2-1; unclear D gene. CDR1 and CDR2 from the germline V gene are SGHNT and YENEEA. The V end was cut by 0 bases, the J end by 8 bases, with 11 bases between. CDR3 length: 14 residues.

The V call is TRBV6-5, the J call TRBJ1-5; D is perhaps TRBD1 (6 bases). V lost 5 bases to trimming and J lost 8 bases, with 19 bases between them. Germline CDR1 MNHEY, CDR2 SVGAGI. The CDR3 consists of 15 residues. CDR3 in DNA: TGTGCCAGCAGTCGGCAGGGGATACAGGGCGAGCCCCAGCATTTT. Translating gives CASSRQGIQGEPQHF.

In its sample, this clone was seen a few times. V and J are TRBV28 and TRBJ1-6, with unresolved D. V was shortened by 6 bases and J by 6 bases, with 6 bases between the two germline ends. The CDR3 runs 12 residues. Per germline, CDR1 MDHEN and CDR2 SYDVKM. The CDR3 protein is CASSYGNSPLHF. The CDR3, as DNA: TGTGCCAGCAGCTATGGTAATTCACCCCTCCACTTT.

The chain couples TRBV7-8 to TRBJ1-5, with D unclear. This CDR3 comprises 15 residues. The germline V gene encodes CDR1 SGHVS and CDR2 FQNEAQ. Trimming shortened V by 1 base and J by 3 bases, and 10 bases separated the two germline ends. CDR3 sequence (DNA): TGTGCCAGCAGCTTAGATGGTCGGGTCAATCAGCCCCAGCATTTT. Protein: CASSLDGRVNQPQHF.

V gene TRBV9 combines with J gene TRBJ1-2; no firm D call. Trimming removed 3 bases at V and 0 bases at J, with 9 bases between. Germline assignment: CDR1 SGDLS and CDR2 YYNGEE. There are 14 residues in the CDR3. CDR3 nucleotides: TGTGCCAGCAGCGCGACGGTTACTAACTATGGCTACACCTTC. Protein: CASSATVTNYGYTF. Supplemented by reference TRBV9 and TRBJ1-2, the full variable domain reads DSGVTQTPKHLITATGQRVTLRCSPRSGDLSVYWYQQSLDQGLQFLIQYYNGEERAKGNILERFSAQQFPDLHSELNLSSLELGDSALYFCASSATVTNYGYTFGSGTRLTVV.

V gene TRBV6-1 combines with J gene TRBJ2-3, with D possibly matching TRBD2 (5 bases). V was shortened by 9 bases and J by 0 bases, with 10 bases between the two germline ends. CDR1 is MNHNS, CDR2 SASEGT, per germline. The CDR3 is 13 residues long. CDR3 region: CASCGGSTDTQYF. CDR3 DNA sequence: TGTGCCAGTTGCGGCGGGAGCACAGATACGCAGTATTTT.

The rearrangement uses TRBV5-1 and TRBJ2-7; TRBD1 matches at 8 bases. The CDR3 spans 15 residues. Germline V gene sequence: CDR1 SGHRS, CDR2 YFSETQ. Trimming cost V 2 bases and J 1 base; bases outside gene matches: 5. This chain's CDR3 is CASSLQGVFSYEQYF. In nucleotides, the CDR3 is TGCGCCAGCAGCTTACAGGGGGTTTTTTCCTACGAGCAGTACTTC. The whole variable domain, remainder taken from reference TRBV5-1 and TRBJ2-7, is KAGVTQTPRYLIKTRGQQVTLSCSPISGHRSVSWYQQTPGQGLQFLFEYFSETQRNKGNFPGRFSGRQFSNSRSEMNVSTLELGDSALYLCASSLQGVFSYEQYFGPGTRLTVT.

As DNA, the CDR3 is TGTGCCAGCAGCTTTAGCCAGGCTAATGGCTACACCTTC. Protein: CASSFSQANGYTF. The chain is built from TRBV7-9 and TRBJ1-2, with D unresolved. The V gene's germline CDR1 is SEHNR and CDR2 FQNEAQ (reference sequence). Deletions cut 3 bases from V and 6 bases from J, with 11 bases between. This CDR3 has 13 amino acids.

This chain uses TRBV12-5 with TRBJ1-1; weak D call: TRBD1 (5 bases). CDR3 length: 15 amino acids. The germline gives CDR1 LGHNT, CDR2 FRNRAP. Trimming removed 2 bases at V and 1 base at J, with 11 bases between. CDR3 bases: TGTGCTAGTGGTTTGAGTACAGGAAAGAACACTGAAGCTTTCTTT. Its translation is CASGLSTGKNTEAFF.

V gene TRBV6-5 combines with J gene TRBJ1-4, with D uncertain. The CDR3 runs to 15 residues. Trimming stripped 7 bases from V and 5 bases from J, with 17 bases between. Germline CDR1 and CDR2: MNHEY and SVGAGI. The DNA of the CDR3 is TGTGCCAGCACCCCCTTCGGGCGATCCAATGAAAAACTGTTTTTT. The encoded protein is CASTPFGRSNEKLFF.